A selection of T cell receptor beta chains follows, all from one sample in a study of CD8 T cells in Susac syndrome. TCRdb called the immunoSEQ multiplex PCR reads again in MiXCR, with one record for every CDR3 protein. The sample holds about 180,000 distinct CDR3 sequences; approximately 96% are singletons and the top ten take less than 0.2%. Material for sequencing was CD8+ T cells from PBMCs. All receptors derive from a human donor with multiple sclerosis. The CDR3 runs from the conserved cysteine through the conserved F or W. D genes are given only for firm matches. Expanded clones get a size class; other rows say once, few or many, or leave the size out.

clone_size	v_call	d_call	j_call	cdr3_nt	cdr3_aa
.	TRBV5-1	.	TRBJ1-2	TGCGCCAGCAGCCCGTTGGAATTGAAGGAATACGGGACAAGGATGTATGGCTACACCTTC	CASSPLELKEYGTRMYGYTF
.	TRBV19	TRBD2	TRBJ2-7	TGTGCCAGTACCGCTGGTAGCGGGAGGACTTACGAGCAGTACTTC	CASTAGSGRTYEQYF
.	TRBV15	TRBD1	TRBJ1-2	TGTGCCACCAGCAGGGACAGGGGTCCGGATGGCTACACCTTC	CATSRDRGPDGYTF
.	TRBV27	TRBD2	TRBJ2-1	TGTGCCAGCAGTCCGCGGACTAGCGGGAGAGGTGAGCAGTTCTTC	CASSPRTSGRGEQFF
.	TRBV19	TRBD1	TRBJ2-7	TGTGCCAGTTCTGAGACAGGGTTACACGAGCAGTACTTC	CASSETGLHEQYF
once	TRBV29-1	.	TRBJ1-1	TGCAGCGTTGAAGATCTAGGGCAGGGCCGTGAAGCTTTCTTT	CSVEDLGQGREAFF
.	TRBV27	TRBD2	TRBJ2-1	TGTGCCAGCAAGACTAGCGGGATCCTCAATGAGCAGTTCTTC	CASKTSGILNEQFF
.	TRBV28	TRBD2	TRBJ2-1	TGTGCCAGCAGTCTCACCCTAGCGGGAGTAGTGGATGAGCAGTTCTTC	CASSLTLAGVVDEQFF
.	TRBV29-1	.	TRBJ1-1	TGCAGCGTTGGGGGAGCCTCGGAAGCTTTCTTT	CSVGGASEAFF
.	TRBV28	.	TRBJ1-1	TGTGCCAGCAGTGCCGGACGGTTGAACACTGAAGCTTTCTTT	CASSAGRLNTEAFF
.	TRBV6-5	TRBD1	TRBJ1-2	TGTGCCAGCAGTACCTTTGACCGGGACAGGGTGAGCTACACCTTC	CASSTFDRDRVSYTF
.	TRBV24-1	.	TRBJ1-2	TGTGCCACCAGTGAGGGACGGAACTATGGCTACACCTTC	CATSEGRNYGYTF
once	TRBV11-2	.	TRBJ1-2	TGTGCCAGCAGCCCCCACGTAGGGGACTATGGCTACACCTTC	CASSPHVGDYGYTF
once	TRBV2	TRBD2	TRBJ2-7	TGTGCCAGCAGCGACACACTCAAGACTAGCGGGAGGTTGAGCTCCTACGAGCAGTACTTC	CASSDTLKTSGRLSSYEQYF
.	TRBV13	TRBD2	TRBJ2-5	TGTGCCAGCAGCAATTGGGGAGGCGGGGGAGAGACCCAGTACTTC	CASSNWGGGGETQYF
.	TRBV30	TRBD2	TRBJ2-1	TGTGCCTGGGGGGGGCTAGCGGGAGGTCGCCTGTGGAATGAGCAGTTCTTC	CAWGGLAGGRLWNEQFF
.	TRBV15	.	TRBJ1-6	TGTGCCACCACGACGTCCAGCTCCTATAATTCACCCCTCCACTTT	CATTTSSSYNSPLHF
.	TRBV12-3/TRBV12-4	.	TRBJ1-1	TGTGCCAGCAGTTTTCCTAGGGGAGGGCGCACTGAAGCTTTCTTT	CASSFPRGGRTEAFF
.	TRBV6-1	.	TRBJ1-5	TGTGCCAGCAGTGAAGCGGGGCAGGGTTGGGGTCAGCCCCAGCATTTT	CASSEAGQGWGQPQHF